This T cell receptor beta chain came from a study of response to subunit inactivated influenza vaccine. General observations from the study: Authors suggested few new T cells are recruited by each seasonal influenza vaccination.

Looked up from germline, CDR1 is MDHEN and CDR2 is SYDVKM. This CDR3 has 16 residues. J gave up 2 bases and V 7 bases, and 13 bases lay outside the gene matches. This clonotype was observed a few times. Its cognate antigen is unknown. A single record per CDR3 protein comes from TCRdb applying MiXCR to the RT-PCR reads. The sample has 860,000 or so distinct CDR3 sequences, 21% seen once. This receptor was taken from a man over 45 who received an inactivated influenza vaccine. V and J are TRBV28 and TRBJ2-7; TRBD1 matches at 8 bases. The input for sequencing was PBMCs from blood, taken 5 days after vaccination. The CDR3 coding sequence is TGTGCCAGCACCGCACCCCGGACAGGGATAACCTACGAGCAGTACTTC. It codes for CASTAPRTGITYEQYF.